These 15 T cell receptor beta chains originate from one sample sequenced in a study of STAT5B mutations in CD4+ large granular lymphocyte leukemia. Sequencing was performed with immunoSEQ multiplex PCR; in TCRdb, only in-frame clones are kept and a portion is missing. The sample carries tens of thousands of clones, roughly 79% recorded once. Sequencing used CD4+ T cells from blood buffy coats. Receptors originate from a human donor in good health.

This rearrangement joins TRBV5-1 to TRBJ2-2, with TRBD1 matching 10 bases. The CDR3 sequence is 16 residues long. V shed 7 bases and J 5 bases; nucleotides not matched to a gene: 11. Looked up from germline, CDR1 is SGHRS and CDR2 is YFSETQ. In DNA form, the CDR3 reads TGCGCCAGCTCCATCAACCCGGGACAGGGGACCGGGGAGCTGTTTTTT. It encodes CASSINPGQGTGELFF.

The DNA for the CDR3 is TGCAGTGCTAGGAATCAAGAGACCCAGTACTTC. Protein: CSARNQETQYF. V and J are TRBV20-1 and TRBJ2-5; D is unresolved. The CDR3 length is 11 residues. Trimming stripped 3 bases from V and 2 bases from J, with 4 bases between. Germline V gene sequence: CDR1 DFQATT, CDR2 SNEGSKA (reference sequence).

V is TRBV15 and J is TRBJ2-3; 11 bases match TRBD2. Germline-derived CDR1 and CDR2 are LNHNV and YYDKDF (reference sequence). After removal of 2 bases from V and 5 bases from J, the junction contained 6 bases not matched to a gene. The CDR3 covers 16 residues. Here the CDR3 reads CATSRKISGGGDTQYF. In DNA form, the CDR3 reads TGTGCCACCAGCAGAAAAATTAGCGGGGGGGGAGATACGCAGTATTTT.

V is TRBV19 and J is TRBJ2-1; D could derive from TRBD1 or TRBD2 (5 bases each). Germline V gene lookup returns CDR1 LNHDA and CDR2 SQIVND (reference sequence). Trimming left V 3 bases short and J 5 bases short, with 8 bases between. This CDR3 contains 13 residues. The CDR3 DNA reads TGTGCCAGTAGTATCCAGGGAGACAATGAGCAGTTCTTC. This gives the protein CASSIQGDNEQFF.

The chain employs TRBV30 and TRBJ2-5, with D hard to call. TRBJ2-7 matches the DNA end more closely, so the J call is doubtful. The CDR3 loop spans 12 amino acids. Germline CDR1 and CDR2: GTSNPN and SVGIG (reference sequence). The CDR3: CAWDNQFYEQYF. Here the CDR3 DNA reads TGTGCCTGGGACAACCAATTCTACGAGCAGTACTTC.

This clone was recorded a few times. CDR3 amino acids: CASGPPTGGLNTEAFF. The CDR3 DNA follows: TGTGCCAGCGGACCACCGACAGGGGGCTTGAACACTGAAGCTTTCTTT. The chain uses TRBV6-6 and TRBJ1-1, with 10 bases identical to TRBD1. The CDR3 has 16 amino acids. The J segment lost 0 bases and the V segment lost 8 bases, leaving 9 bases of the junction unmatched. CDR1 is MNHNY and CDR2 is SVGAGI in the germline V gene (reference sequence).

In this sample, this clone turned up a few times. The chain is built from TRBV10-1 and TRBJ1-2, with 7 nucleotides matching TRBD1. CDR1 is WNHNN, CDR2 SYGVQD, per germline (reference sequence). The length of the CDR3 is 14 residues. V lost 7 bases, J lost 2 bases, and 7 bases stayed unmatched. Written as DNA, the CDR3 is TGCGCCAGCATGGCGTACAGGGGCAACTATGGCTACACCTTC. This translates into CASMAYRGNYGYTF.

The chain joins TRBV6-5 to TRBJ2-7; D gene ambiguous. This CDR3 spans 11 amino acids. Trimming stripped 2 bases from V and 7 bases from J, with 6 bases between. Germline CDR1 and CDR2: MNHEY and SVGAGI. In DNA form, the CDR3 reads TGTGCCAGCAGTTACGATCGGGAGCAGTACTTC. As protein: CASSYDREQYF.

Only one count was recorded for this clone. The rearrangement links TRBV18 to TRBJ2-2; 10 bases are shared with TRBD2. Germline CDR1 is KGHSH and CDR2 is LQKENI. The CDR3 has 17 amino acids. Unmatched junction bases numbered 7, after V lost 2 bases and J lost 4 bases. CDR3 region: CASSPFLAGGSTGELFF. CDR3 DNA: TGTGCCAGCTCACCATTTTTAGCGGGAGGATCCACCGGGGAGCTGTTTTTT.

The rearrangement uses TRBV7-8 and TRBJ1-5; D is undetermined. Germline V lookup: CDR1 SGHVS, CDR2 FQNEAQ. Trimming took off 2 bases at V and 0 bases at J, with 8 bases between the two ends. The CDR3 is made up of 15 amino acids. CDR3 nucleotide sequence: TGTGCCAGCAGCTTAAATCAGTATAGCAATCAGCCCCAGCATTTT. Translation: CASSLNQYSNQPQHF. Full variable domain (remainder filled in from reference TRBV7-8 and TRBJ1-5): GAGVSQSPRYKVAKRGQDVALRCDPISGHVSLFWYQQALGQGPEFLTYFQNEAQLDKSGLPSDRFFAERPEGSVSTLKIQRTQQEDSAVYLCASSLNQYSNQPQHFGDGTRLSIL.

The genes are TRBV11-2 and TRBJ1-5; 8 bases agree with TRBD1. V lost 4 bases and J lost 6; bases outside the gene matches: 5. Germline assignment: CDR1 SGHAT and CDR2 FQNNGV. This CDR3 comprises 14 residues. CDR3 region: CASSSRGHGQPQHF. For the CDR3, the DNA is TGTGCCAGCAGCTCCAGGGGGCACGGTCAGCCCCAGCATTTT.

The rearrangement links TRBV9 to TRBJ2-7; 9 bases align to TRBD1. Germline V lookup: CDR1 SGDLS, CDR2 YYNGEE. The length of the CDR3 is 16 residues. V lost 0 bases to trimming and J lost 5 bases; unmatched junction nucleotides: 9. The CDR3 DNA follows: TGTGCCAGCAGCGTAGGGGCCGGGACAGGGATCCACGAGCAGTACTTC. This codes for CASSVGAGTGIHEQYF.

This clone came up once. V is TRBV6-5 and J is TRBJ2-4; TRBD1 aligns across 7 bases. This CDR3 contains 14 residues. Unmatched junction bases numbered 9, after V lost 6 bases and J lost 7 bases. Germline values: CDR1 MNHEY, CDR2 SVGAGI. DNA of the CDR3: TGTGCCAGCAGCCGGGACAGCACACCGAACATTCAGTACTTC. It codes for CASSRDSTPNIQYF.

The rearrangement uses TRBV6-6 and TRBJ1-2; D unclear. Per germline, CDR1 MNHNY and CDR2 SVGAGI (reference sequence). This CDR3 has 12 residues. V was pared by 7 bases and J by 5 bases, with 11 bases between. CDR3 sequence (DNA): TGTGCCAGCACCTCGACATCTTATGGCTACACCTTC. This translates into CASTSTSYGYTF.

The chain links TRBV10-3 to TRBJ1-1, with 7 bases that match TRBD1. The CDR3 runs to 14 residues. Germline CDR1 is ENHRY and CDR2 is SYGVKD. Trimming removed 4 bases from V and 3 bases from J; junction bases left unmatched: 5. The CDR3 coding sequence is TGTGCCATCAGTGGAACAGGGGCCTACACTGAAGCTTTCTTT. It encodes CAISGTGAYTEAFF.